This T cell receptor beta chain is drawn from a study of CD4+ T cells in melanoma (dated by TCRdb to between 2021 and 2024). For the study in its entirety: Neoantigen-specific CD4+ T cells in human melanoma were what the study investigated. The paper's findings and limits, for the study overall: The report described a correlation between neoantigen-specific CD4+ T cells and the function of CD8+ T cells, macrophages and B cells. Neoantigen-specific CD4+ T cells in melanoma were reported to have a range of differentiation states.

The junction shows trimming of 4 bases on V and 2 bases on J, and the gene matches do not reach 8 bases of it. The CDR3, from cysteine to phenylalanine, totals 15 residues. Here the CDR3 DNA is all that survives: 45 bases in frame from base 1. CDR1 SGHAT and CDR2 FQNNGV were looked up in the germline V gene. The donors were melanoma patients. Library preparation used the immunoSEQ multiplex PCR assay. The clones in this table, taken by TCRdb from immuneACCESS, are in-frame only. Not every clone is retained; where verified, under half of the shortfall comes from an unresolved V gene, and the cause of the rest is unknown. Here the sample has approximately 16,000 clones; about 62% occur a single time. The ten largest account for around 13% of the sample. In the case of this clone: Its cognate antigen has yet to be identified. Per-nucleotide qualities are absent, and no much larger clonotype sits a single base away.

The clonotype comes from a human donor with melanoma. What was sequenced was cells from a culture (not recorded whether cultured in vitro). The chain joins TRBV11-2 to TRBJ2-7, with 7 central nucleotides matching TRBD1. CDR3 region: CASSSYRGSAYEQYF. The sequenced DNA is TGTGCCAGCAGCTCATACAGGGGATCCGCCTACGAGCAGTACTTC.